The 14 T cell receptor beta chains reported below all come from one sample, sequenced in a study of cytomegalovirus exposure and HLA in healthy donors (dated by TCRdb to about 2017). The method behind the library was the immunoSEQ multiplex PCR assay. A mixture of 60 forward primers for TCR Vbeta segments and 13 reverse primers for TCR Jbeta segments was used in the multiplex PCR. This immuneACCESS table, as held by TCRdb, lists in-frame sequences with V and J called but not all clones. Of the missing ones, under half trace to an unresolved V gene in checked studies; the others have no known cause. The sample profile shows about 200,000 clones; around three quarters of them were found once. The ten largest clones add up to 1.5% to 2% of the sample. Input material: PBMCs. These receptors were taken from a young man in good health and CMV-seronegative.

Here the CDR3 DNA reads TGCGCCAGCAGCACGACAGTAGGTACTGAAGCTTTCTTT. Amino acid sequence: CASSTTVGTEAFF. The chain employs TRBV5-1 and TRBJ1-1, with D possibly being TRBD1 (5 bases). The germline V and J ends were trimmed by 4 bases and 5 bases, with 12 bases remaining between them. The CDR3 loop spans 13 amino acids. CDR1 SGHRS and CDR2 YFSETQ come from the germline V gene.

The chain has TRBV10-3 and TRBJ2-7, with D tentatively TRBD1 (7 bases). This CDR3 spans 18 amino acids. V was trimmed by 0 bases and J by 0 bases, leaving 18 bases between them. The V gene's germline CDR1 is ENHRY and CDR2 SYGVKD. The CDR3 coding sequence is TGTGCCATCAGTGAGTCCCTAGGGGCAGGGGGACTCTCCTACGAGCAGTACTTC. This translates into CAISESLGAGGLSYEQYF.

This chain joins TRBV27 and TRBJ2-1; 8 nucleotides match TRBD2. V was clipped by 2 bases and J by 8 bases; unmatched bases: 8. The CDR3 sequence is 15 residues long. Germline lookup yields CDR1 MNHEY and CDR2 SMNVEV (reference sequence). This CDR3 reads CASSLILAGGDEQFF. Written as DNA, the CDR3 is TGTGCCAGCAGTTTAATTCTGGCGGGAGGCGATGAGCAGTTCTTC.

This rearrangement joins TRBV19 to TRBJ2-5, with TRBD2 identical over 13 bases. The V gene end was trimmed by 5 bases and the J gene end by 1 base; junction bases not matched to a gene: 16. The CDR3 sequence is 20 residues long. Germline CDR1 LNHDA, CDR2 SQIVND (reference sequence). The CDR3 protein is CASSVALAGGPVLRQETQYF. The CDR3 DNA sequence: TGTGCCAGTAGTGTGGCACTAGCGGGAGGGCCCGTATTACGCCAAGAGACCCAGTACTTC. The variable domain in full, completed from reference TRBV19 and TRBJ2-5, reads DGGITQSPKYLFRKEGQNVTLSCEQNLNHDAMYWYRQDPGQGLRLIYYSQIVNDFQKGDIAEGYSVSREKKESFPLTVTSAQKNPTAFYLCASSVALAGGPVLRQETQYFGPGTRLLVL.

The V call is TRBV5-4, the J call TRBJ1-3; D may be TRBD1 (5 bases). This CDR3 spans 14 amino acids. CDR1 and CDR2 (germline): SGHNT, YYREEE (reference sequence). V was cut by 3 bases and J by 4 bases, with 11 bases left in between. The CDR3 reads CASSSGLGGNTIYF. In DNA, the CDR3 is TGTGCCAGCAGCTCGGGACTGGGGGGAAACACCATATATTTT.

This clone turned up a few times. The chain couples TRBV28 to TRBJ1-5; 8 positions agree with TRBD1. The CDR3 runs to 15 residues. Germline V gene data show CDR1 as MDHEN and CDR2 as SYDVKM. Unmatched junction bases numbered 10, after V lost 5 bases and J lost 7 bases. CDR3 protein: CASSQFSTGGQPQHF. CDR3 sequence (DNA): TGTGCCAGCAGTCAATTCTCAACAGGGGGACAGCCCCAGCATTTT.

This clone was seen once. This sequence joins TRBV11-2 and TRBJ2-1, with 13 bases matching TRBD2. Germline V gene sequence: CDR1 SGHAT, CDR2 FQNNGV. The CDR3 sequence is 17 residues long. The ends lost 7 bases at V and 0 bases at J; junction bases unmatched: 6. CDR3 protein: CASTGTSGILSYNEQFF. The CDR3 nucleotides read TGTGCCAGCACCGGGACTAGCGGGATTCTCTCCTACAATGAGCAGTTCTTC.

The chain is built from TRBV7-2 and TRBJ2-7; 10 nucleotides line up with TRBD2. The CDR3 is made up of 16 amino acids. The J segment lost 6 bases and the V segment lost 5 bases, leaving 13 bases of the junction unmatched. Germline CDR1 is SGHTA and CDR2 is FQGNSA. In DNA form, the CDR3 reads TGTGCCAGCAGCCCCCGCCCGAATGCTAGCGGGAGCGAGCAGTACTTC. Amino acids: CASSPRPNASGSEQYF.

The gene calls are TRBV2 and TRBJ1-3, with 10 positions matching TRBD1. V dropped 8 bases and J dropped 3; count of bases not matched to a gene: 4. The CDR3 totals 14 residues. Germline lookup yields CDR1 SNHLY and CDR2 FYNNEI. The chain's CDR3 is CASRQGANGNTIYF. The CDR3 DNA reads as TGTGCCAGCCGACAGGGGGCGAATGGAAACACCATATATTTT.

This clone occurred a few times. Additional DNA sequences in this sample encode the identical CDR3. The chain is built from TRBV19 and TRBJ2-2, with D hard to call. There are 13 residues in the CDR3. CDR1 and CDR2 (germline): LNHDA, SQIVND (reference sequence). Trimming took 0 bases from V and 6 from J, leaving 5 bases between them. CDR3 loop: CASSIDLSGELFF. The CDR3 region has the DNA TGTGCCAGTAGTATAGATCTGTCCGGGGAGCTGTTTTTT.

In this sample, this clone turned up a few times. The chain couples TRBV6-5 to TRBJ2-7; TRBD2 matches 8 bases. CDR3 size: 16 residues. From germline, CDR1 is MNHEY and CDR2 SVGAGI. The J segment lost 6 bases and the V segment lost 0 bases, leaving 10 bases of the junction unmatched. This CDR3 reads CASSYSDGTSLREQYF. The CDR3 DNA follows: TGTGCCAGCAGTTACTCGGACGGGACTAGTCTTCGCGAGCAGTACTTC.

The chain links TRBV29-1 to TRBJ2-7; tentative D call: TRBD1 (6 bases). This CDR3 has 12 amino acids. V lost 5 bases to trimming and J lost 0 bases, with 8 bases between them. Germline loops: CDR1 SQVTM, CDR2 ANQGSEA. DNA for the CDR3: TGCAGCGTTACGACAGGCTCCTACGAGCAGTACTTC. Encoded protein: CSVTTGSYEQYF.

The chain links TRBV10-3 to TRBJ2-2; 12 bases align to TRBD2. Germline V gene data show CDR1 as ENHRY and CDR2 as SYGVKD. J lost 1 base, V lost 11 bases, and 2 bases had no gene match. The CDR3 covers 14 residues. The CDR3 is CAATSGGNTGELFF. In DNA form, the CDR3 reads TGTGCCGCGACTAGCGGGGGGAACACCGGGGAGCTGTTTTTT.

The chain has TRBV21-1 and TRBJ2-1; the table's D call of TRBD2 was not tested on the DNA. TRBV21-1 has pseudogene status. CDR3 length equals 15 residues. The CDR3 loop is CASRRTLSSYNEQFF. The CDR3 DNA is TGTGCCAGCAGGCGAACCTTGAGCTCCTACAATGAGCAGTTCTTC.